This TCR beta chain is from a study of cytomegalovirus exposure and HLA in healthy donors. The length of the CDR3 is 14 residues. Germline V gene sequence: CDR1 SGHNT, CDR2 YYREEE (reference sequence). The V gene end was trimmed by 1 base and the J gene end by 6 bases; junction bases not matched to a gene: 5. The PCR ran on 60 Vbeta and 13 Jbeta primers. Sequenced by immunoSEQ multiplex PCR; TCRdb stores in-frame clones only, minus some. The sample lists 150,000 to 200,000 clones, over 65% occurring once. The receptor comes from a man in his sixties in good health and CMV-seronegative. The chain uses TRBV5-4 and TRBJ1-2; TRBD1 aligns across 8 bases. Sequences were obtained from PBMCs. The CDR3 loop is CASSLMAGGDGYTF. CDR3 sequence (DNA): TGTGCCAGCAGCTTGATGGCAGGGGGCGATGGCTACACCTTC.